The present TCR beta chain was sequenced within a study of blood T cell repertoires in COVID-19. At the level of the study: Samples of COVID-19 (acute and convalescent) were obtained from the United States, Italy and Spain. The cDNA or gDNA used as material had been derived from T cells, B-cell-depleted T cells, or PBMCs.

In the source study's methods: Using reference gene primer amplification, nucleated cell counts were estimated. Profiling relied on immunoSEQ multiplex PCR, and the TCRdb table lists in-frame clones only, not all of them. V, J and clone size derive from that table, while D and trimming were established from the DNA sequence. The sample has around 50,000 clones, over 65% seen once. CDR1 and CDR2 (germline): SGHTA, FQGTGA. This CDR3 has 13 amino acids. V lost 5 bases and J lost 11; bases outside the gene matches: 7. This sequence originates from a man in his forties with active COVID-19. The chain uses TRBV7-3 and TRBJ2-3; TRBD1 agrees at 10 bases. The specimen was peripheral blood. The CDR3 protein is CASSPDRGQGQYF. For the CDR3, the DNA is TGTGCCAGCAGCCCCGACAGGGGGCAAGGGCAGTATTTT.